The clone carrying this T cell receptor (beta chain) was found a few times. There are 15 residues in the CDR3. V trimming: 0 bases; J trimming: 8 bases; junction bases outside the gene matches: 7. Germline CDR1 is MNHEY and CDR2 is SVGEGT. Assignment of participants to cohorts was predicated upon participant-reported clinical history. The sample comes from a study of blood T cell repertoires in COVID-19. Study-level background: Acute-phase and convalescent COVID-19 samples originated in the United States, Italy and Spain. In each case, the material was cDNA or gDNA derived from T cells, B-cell-depleted T cells, or PBMCs.

Authors' processing steps: By means of reference gene primer amplification, nucleated cell counts were estimated. Some clones are missing from TCRdb's copy, which holds only in-frame ones; the method was immunoSEQ multiplex PCR. The V and J calls and clone size were taken over from that table, and D and trimming were inferred from the DNA. This table holds approximately 240,000 clones, about nine tenths found once. This sequence was found in a woman aged 25 to 39 with acute COVID-19. V gene TRBV6-2 or TRBV6-3 combines with J gene TRBJ2-1; 7 nucleotides agree with TRBD2. The material sequenced was PBMCs or T cells enriched from blood (not recorded which). The CDR3 coding sequence is TGTGCCAGCAGTTACTCCGCGGGAGAGGGACATGAGCAGTTCTTC. Its translation is CASSYSAGEGHEQFF.